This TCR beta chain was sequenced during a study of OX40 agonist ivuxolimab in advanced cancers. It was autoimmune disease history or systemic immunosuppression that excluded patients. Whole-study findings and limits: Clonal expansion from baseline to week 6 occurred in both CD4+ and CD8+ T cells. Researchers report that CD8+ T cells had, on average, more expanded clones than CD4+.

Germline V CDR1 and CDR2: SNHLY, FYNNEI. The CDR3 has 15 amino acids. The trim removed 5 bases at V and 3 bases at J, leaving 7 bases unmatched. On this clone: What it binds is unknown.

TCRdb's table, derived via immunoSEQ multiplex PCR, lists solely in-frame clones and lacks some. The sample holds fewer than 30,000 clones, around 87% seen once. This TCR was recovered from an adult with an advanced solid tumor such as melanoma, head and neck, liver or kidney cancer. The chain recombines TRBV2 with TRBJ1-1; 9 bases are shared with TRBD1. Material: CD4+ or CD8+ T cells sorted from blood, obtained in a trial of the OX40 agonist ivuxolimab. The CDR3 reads CASSSEQGAHTEAFF. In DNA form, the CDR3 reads TGTGCCAGCAGTTCAGAACAGGGGGCACACACTGAAGCTTTCTTT.